Sequencing of this T cell receptor beta chain was carried out in a study of early T cells in non-severe SARS-CoV-2 infection. The wider study: Sequencing targeted bulk RNA from unsorted whole blood, leaving chains unpaired.

This clonotype was recorded many times. Its specificity is not known. The CDR3 loop spans 16 amino acids. With 4 bases removed from V and 7 bases from J, the gap between germline ends came to 20 bases. Germline V gene sequence: CDR1 SEHNR, CDR2 FQNEAQ (reference sequence). Individual cDNA molecules were tagged with unique molecular identifiers. TCRdb processed the 5' RACE reads anew with MiXCR; each CDR3 protein has one entry. The sample has fewer than 50,000 distinct CDR3 sequences, approximately 6% seen once; the top ten hold 9.5% to 15%. General study findings and limits: Matching against VDJdb likely underestimated virus-specific expansions, favoring anti-spike CD8.

The sequence was obtained from an adult who was a healthcare worker with PCR-confirmed SARS-CoV-2 infection or an uninfected control (not recorded which). The V call is TRBV7-9, the J call TRBJ2-1, with D possibly called TRBD1 or TRBD2 (6 bases each). The sequencing sample was made of whole blood. The DNA of the CDR3 is TGTGCCAGCAGCTCCAGGGGTAGCGGTCTGAGAAATGAGCAGTTCTTC. Encoded protein: CASSSRGSGLRNEQFF.